Below, one T cell receptor (beta chain) is given with its context. The data were taken from a study of shared clonotypes between healthy human individuals. Here immunoSEQ multiplex PCR was the method, and the copy in TCRdb shows in-frame clones only, minus some. The repertoire includes under 1 million clones, roughly 96% of them detected once, and 0.2% to 0.25% sits in the top ten. V dropped 0 bases and J dropped 3 bases, with 3 bases sitting between them. CDR1 and CDR2 from the germline V gene are LGHNA and YSLEER. This CDR3 comprises 12 residues. Naive CD8 cells comprised CD45RO-negative, CCR7-positively selected cells, excluding terminally differentiated effector memory CD45RA+ cells.

This rearrangement joins TRBV4-3 to TRBJ2-7; unclear D gene. The sequenced material came from naive CD8+ T cells sorted from blood. The receptor was isolated from a man aged 25 to 40 in good health. The CDR3 protein is CASSQDYYEQYF. The DNA of the CDR3 is TGCGCCAGCAGCCAAGACTACTACGAGCAGTACTTC.